Each of the 19 T cell receptor beta chains below was sequenced from the same sample in a study of T cell changes during pregnancy in multiple sclerosis (dated by TCRdb to about 2019). The library was obtained by the immunoSEQ multiplex PCR assay. The clones in this table, taken by TCRdb from immuneACCESS, are in-frame only. Not every clone is retained; where verified, under half of the shortfall comes from an unresolved V gene, and the cause of the rest is unknown. This sample gives approximately 90,000 clones in total; roughly 92% of them show up just once. The ten biggest clones cover approximately 2% of the sample. This specimen was peripheral blood, taken after pregnancy. These receptors were obtained from a female donor with multiple sclerosis, enrolled in a pregnancy study.

The chain combines TRBV29-1 with TRBJ1-3, with a tentative D call TRBD1 (5 bases). CDR1 and CDR2 from the germline V gene are SQVTM and ANQGSEA. The CDR3 runs 11 residues. Trimming stripped 7 bases from V and 7 bases from J, with 11 bases between. The chain's CDR3 is CSGTTWNTIYF. CDR3 in DNA: TGCAGCGGGACAACCTGGAACACCATATATTTT.

The rearrangement uses TRBV2 and TRBJ2-7; maybe TRBD1 (5 bases). The ends were cut back, 5 bases at V and 3 bases at J, with 8 bases in the middle. Germline CDR1 SNHLY, CDR2 FYNNEI. The CDR3 runs to 12 residues. In nucleotides, the CDR3 is TGTGCCAGCAGTTTAGGGGACTACGAGCAGTACTTC. As protein: CASSLGDYEQYF.

The chain employs TRBV11-2 and TRBJ2-5; possible D gene TRBD2, 6 bases. This CDR3 comprises 13 residues. Trimming pared 3 bases from V and 5 bases from J, leaving 10 bases between. Germline lookup yields CDR1 SGHAT and CDR2 FQNNGV. CDR3 bases: TGTGCCAGCAGCTTGGGGGGAGTGGAGACCCAGTACTTC. It specifies CASSLGGVETQYF.

The genes are TRBV18 and TRBJ1-2; 9 bases map to TRBD1. The CDR3 sequence is 15 residues long. Germline CDR1 reads KGHSH; CDR2 reads LQKENI. J was trimmed by 7 bases and V by 4 bases; bases with no gene match: 10. The CDR3 region is CASSRTTGGESGYTF. The CDR3 bases are TGTGCCAGCTCACGAACCACAGGGGGCGAGAGTGGCTACACCTTC.

The V gene is TRBV5-1, the J gene TRBJ2-7; TRBD1 aligns across 7 bases. V was clipped by 3 bases and J by 4 bases; unmatched bases: 10. Germline values: CDR1 SGHRS, CDR2 YFSETQ. This CDR3 has 15 residues. The CDR3 DNA reads TGCGCCAGCAGCTACCTTTCCGGGACAGAATACGAGCAGTACTTC. It translates to CASSYLSGTEYEQYF.

The chain has TRBV9 and TRBJ2-1; TRBD2 agrees at 11 bases. Per germline, CDR1 SGDLS and CDR2 YYNGEE. V shed 4 bases and J 2 bases; nucleotides not matched to a gene: 5. The CDR3 length is 16 residues. The CDR3 nucleotides are TGTGCCAGCAGCCTCGGGACTAGCGGTGCCTACAATGAGCAGTTCTTC. It yields the protein CASSLGTSGAYNEQFF.

The chain joins TRBV9 to TRBJ1-4, with TRBD1 matching over 9 bases. The ends lost 4 bases at V and 7 bases at J; junction bases unmatched: 8. The CDR3 is 15 residues long. Germline CDR1 and CDR2: SGDLS and YYNGEE. This CDR3 reads CASSSTGGWGEKLFF. CDR3 DNA sequence: TGTGCCAGCAGCTCCACAGGGGGCTGGGGTGAAAAACTGTTTTTT.

This chain links TRBV7-9 with TRBJ1-5, with D possibly being TRBD1 (6 bases). V was clipped by 5 bases and J by 8 bases, with 13 bases between them. CDR1 and CDR2 from the germline V gene are SEHNR and FQNEAQ (reference sequence). This CDR3 is built from 13 residues. CDR3 DNA: TGTGCCAGCAGCACCGTCTCAGGGGAGCCCCAGCATTTT. Translated: CASSTVSGEPQHF.

The V and J genes are TRBV5-1 and TRBJ2-1; D might be TRBD2 (5 bases). The CDR3 covers 12 residues. Trimming cost V 2 bases and J 10 bases, with 10 bases left between them. Germline V CDR1 and CDR2: SGHRS, YFSETQ. The chain's CDR3 is CASSLEDYEQFF. The CDR3 nucleotides are TGCGCCAGCAGCTTAGAAGACTACGAGCAGTTCTTC.

V is TRBV6-1 and J is TRBJ1-5; the D is unclear. Germline CDR1 MNHNS, CDR2 SASEGT. V was cut by 1 base and J by 0 bases, with 28 bases left in between. The CDR3 length is 22 residues. CDR3 sequence: CASSEGLLLTPGRGHSNQPQHF. The CDR3 DNA follows: TGTGCCAGCAGTGAAGGCCTCTTATTGACGCCCGGGAGAGGCCATAGCAATCAGCCCCAGCATTTT.

The rearrangement uses TRBV11-1 and TRBJ2-7; 11 bases align to TRBD1. Germline assignment: CDR1 SGHAT and CDR2 FQDESV (reference sequence). This CDR3 is 15 amino acids long. V was clipped by 4 bases and J by 7 bases; unmatched bases: 9. CDR3 residues: CASSSGQGDSDEQYF. The CDR3 region has the DNA TGTGCCAGCAGCTCGGGACAGGGGGACTCTGATGAGCAGTACTTC.

The CDR3 DNA sequence: TGTGCCAGCAGCTTCGACAGGGGGGGAGGCTACACCTTC. Its translation: CASSFDRGGGYTF. The rearrangement links TRBV7-2 to TRBJ1-2; 9 positions match TRBD1. V was pared by 3 bases and J by 8 bases, with 4 bases of the junction left unmatched. The germline gives CDR1 SGHTA, CDR2 FQGNSA. The CDR3 extends over 13 amino acids.

There are a few counts of this clone. The chain uses TRBV30 and TRBJ1-1; D call uncertain. The V end was cut by 0 bases, the J end by 9 bases, with 17 bases between. Germline loops: CDR1 GTSNPN, CDR2 SVGIG (reference sequence). The length of the CDR3 is 14 residues. The chain's CDR3 is CAWSVLVTVAQAFF. CDR3 coding DNA: TGTGCCTGGAGTGTACTTGTCACCGTCGCCCAAGCTTTCTTT.

CDR3 in amino acids: CASSQGLVYNEQFF. The CDR3, as DNA: TGTGCCAGCAGCCAAGGACTAGTTTACAATGAGCAGTTCTTC. The chain joins TRBV4-2 to TRBJ2-1; tentative D call: TRBD2 (6 bases). Germline-derived CDR1 and CDR2 are LGHNA and YNFKEQ. Trimming shortened V by 1 base and J by 4 bases, and 8 bases separated the two germline ends. The CDR3 sequence is 14 residues long.

CDR3 DNA sequence: TGCAGCGTTGAATTTGAGGGGGCGTCTTACTATGGCTACACCTTC. Residues: CSVEFEGASYYGYTF. This chain uses TRBV29-1 with TRBJ1-2; 7 bases are a match to TRBD1. With V trimmed by 2 bases and J by 3 bases, 9 bases remained unmatched. The germline gives CDR1 SQVTM, CDR2 ANQGSEA. The CDR3 sequence is 15 residues long.

The chain employs TRBV12-5 and TRBJ2-3; 7 nucleotides align to TRBD2. After removal of 5 bases from V and 4 bases from J, the junction contained 6 bases not matched to a gene. Germline CDR1 and CDR2: LGHNT and FRNRAP. The CDR3 totals 14 residues. The CDR3 DNA sequence: TGTGCTAGTGGTGCGGGACGGGAGGCAGATACGCAGTATTTT. Protein product: CASGAGREADTQYF.

This chain uses TRBV14 with TRBJ1-2; tentatively, D is TRBD1 (6 bases). Germline-derived CDR1 and CDR2 are SGHDN and FVKESK. The CDR3 length is 14 residues. V was trimmed by 3 bases and J by 6 bases, leaving 14 bases between them. The CDR3 protein is CASSQLTGGNGYTF. DNA for the CDR3: TGTGCCAGCAGCCAGTTGACAGGCGGAAATGGCTACACCTTC.

The V and J genes are TRBV18 and TRBJ1-4; D is possibly TRBD1 (6 bases). V lost 0 bases to trimming and J lost 2 bases, with 19 bases between them. In germline, CDR1 is KGHSH, CDR2 LQKENI. This CDR3 region has 19 residues. CDR3 amino acids: CASSPPRADSPATNEKLFF. DNA of the CDR3: TGTGCCAGCTCACCACCCCGGGCGGACAGTCCGGCTACTAATGAAAAACTGTTTTTT.

The chain joins TRBV11-2 to TRBJ1-2; D is possibly TRBD1 (5 bases). Germline V gene lookup returns CDR1 SGHAT and CDR2 FQNNGV. V lost 3 bases to trimming and J lost 4 bases, with 12 bases between them. The CDR3 length is 14 residues. CDR3 nucleotide sequence: TGTGCCAGCAGCTTGGATACAGACAGCTATGGCTACACCTTC. This translates into CASSLDTDSYGYTF.